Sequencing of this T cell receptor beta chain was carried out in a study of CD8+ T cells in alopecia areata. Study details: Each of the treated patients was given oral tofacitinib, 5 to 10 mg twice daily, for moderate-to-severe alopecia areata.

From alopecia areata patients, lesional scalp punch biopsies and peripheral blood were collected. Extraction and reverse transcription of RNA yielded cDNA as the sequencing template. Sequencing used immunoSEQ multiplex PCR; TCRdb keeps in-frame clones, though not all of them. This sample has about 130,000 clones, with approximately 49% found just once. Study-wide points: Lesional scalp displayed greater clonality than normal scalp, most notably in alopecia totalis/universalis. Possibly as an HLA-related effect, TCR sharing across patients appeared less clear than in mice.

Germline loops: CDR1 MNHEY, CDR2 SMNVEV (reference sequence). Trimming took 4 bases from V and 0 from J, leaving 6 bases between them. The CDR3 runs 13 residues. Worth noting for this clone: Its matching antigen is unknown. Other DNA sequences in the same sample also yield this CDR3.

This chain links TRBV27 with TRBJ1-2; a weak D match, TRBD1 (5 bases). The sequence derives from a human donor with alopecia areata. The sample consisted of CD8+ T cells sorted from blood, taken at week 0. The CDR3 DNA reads TGTGCCAGCAGTTCGGGGCCTAACTATGGCTACACCTTC. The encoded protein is CASSSGPNYGYTF.